This passage covers 5 T cell receptor beta chains from one sample sequenced in a study of beta chain features in type 1 diabetes. Reverse transcription of all isolated RNA meant that expressed TCRB transcripts were sequenced. Data came from immunoSEQ multiplex PCR; TCRdb stores just in-frame clones and leaves some out. Among 600,000 to 650,000 clones listed, about 16% were seen once. Source material: naive CD4+ T cells from blood. Source of these receptors: a man aged 18 to 30 in good health.

V gene TRBV5-6 combines with J gene TRBJ2-5; D may correspond to TRBD1 or TRBD2 (5 bases each). The CDR3 length is 15 residues. Germline CDR1 SGHDT, CDR2 YYEEEE. The V gene lost 4 bases and the J gene lost 4 bases, with 17 bases spanning the gap. The CDR3 loop is CASSHRDVHRETQYF. DNA of the CDR3: TGTGCCAGCAGCCACCGGGACGTTCACCGAGAGACCCAGTACTTC.

This clone was seen a single time. Other DNA sequences from this sample encode an identical CDR3 as well. The chain carries TRBV15 and TRBJ1-3; D not certain. This CDR3 has 15 residues. V was pared by 0 bases and J by 4 bases, with 10 bases between. Germline V gene lookup returns CDR1 LNHNV and CDR2 YYDKDF (reference sequence). In nucleotides, the CDR3 is TGTGCCACCAGCAGAGATCCGGGGTCAGGAAACACCATATATTTT. It specifies CATSRDPGSGNTIYF.

The V gene is TRBV2, the J gene TRBJ2-4, with D possibly TRBD2 on 5 matching bases. Germline V gene lookup returns CDR1 SNHLY and CDR2 FYNNEI. V was clipped by 4 bases and J by 10 bases, with 8 bases between them. This CDR3 has 11 residues. CDR3: CASSVREIQYF. In DNA form, the CDR3 reads TGTGCCAGCAGTGTAAGGGAGATTCAGTACTTC. The variable domain in full, completed from reference TRBV2 and TRBJ2-4, reads EPEVTQTPSHQVTQMGQEVILRCVPISNHLYFYWYRQILGQKVEFLVSFYNNEISEKSEIFDDQFSVERPDGSNFTLKIRSTKLEDSAMYFCASSVREIQYFGAGTRLSVL.

There are a few counts of this clone. This sequence joins TRBV7-6 and TRBJ2-3; 9 bases are a match to TRBD1. V shed 9 bases and J 1 base; nucleotides not matched to a gene: 8. The germline V gene has CDR1 SGHVS and CDR2 FNYEAQ. The CDR3 consists of 15 residues. CDR3 sequence (DNA): TGTGCCAGTACTCCCCGGGACAGGGGCACAGATACGCAGTATTTT. Protein: CASTPRDRGTDTQYF.

This clone was seen a handful of times. The gene calls are TRBV10-3 and TRBJ2-6; D might be TRBD2 (6 bases). The V and J ends lost 10 bases and 0 bases respectively, with 7 bases between them. Germline V gene data show CDR1 as ENHRY and CDR2 as SYGVKD. The CDR3 spans 13 residues. Here the CDR3 reads CATGDSGANVLTF. Here the CDR3 DNA reads TGTGCCACGGGGGACTCTGGGGCCAACGTCCTGACTTTC.